This T cell receptor beta chain originates from a study of response to subunit inactivated influenza vaccine (dated by TCRdb to 2017 to 2018). Context from the whole study: Deep quantitative profiling of the T cell receptor repertoire was used in the study to follow responses to a trivalent subunit inactivated influenza vaccine.

Taken from cysteine to phenylalanine, the CDR3 has 13 residues. Of the read, only the CDR3 DNA is kept; its 39 bases are in frame from base 1. Per the germline V gene, LGHNA is the CDR1 and YNFKEQ is the CDR2. Between the V and J ends, shortened by 3 bases and 7 bases respectively, the junction contains 10 bases. Overall results and qualifications from the work: The authors proposed that each seasonal influenza vaccination may bring in only a limited number of new T cells.

This clonotype was seen more than once but under ten times. Its target antigen remains unknown. Base qualities were left out, and no much larger clone turns up one base away. Libraries were prepared through RT-PCR. This sample was sequenced with an Illumina HiSeq 2500. The public reads were reanalyzed by TCRdb: fastp trimming at Q25, MiXCR alignment, in-frame beta chains only. Each entry is one CDR3 protein sequence, shown with its most common DNA and genes. For this sample the table gives fewer than 800,000 distinct CDR3 sequences, of which approximately 15% were detected only once. 11% of the sample comes from the top ten.

The chain is encoded by TRBV4-2 joined to TRBJ2-1; the D gene is not confidently resolved. The TCR was taken from a man aged 45-65 years who received an inactivated influenza vaccine. Donor details come from another sample of the same person, matched by shared clones. The sequencing here drew on PBMCs from blood, taken less than 13 days after vaccination. The CDR3 in this case is CASSQGTHNEQFF. The DNA is as follows: TGTGCCAGCAGCCAGGGAACTCATAATGAGCAGTTCTTC.